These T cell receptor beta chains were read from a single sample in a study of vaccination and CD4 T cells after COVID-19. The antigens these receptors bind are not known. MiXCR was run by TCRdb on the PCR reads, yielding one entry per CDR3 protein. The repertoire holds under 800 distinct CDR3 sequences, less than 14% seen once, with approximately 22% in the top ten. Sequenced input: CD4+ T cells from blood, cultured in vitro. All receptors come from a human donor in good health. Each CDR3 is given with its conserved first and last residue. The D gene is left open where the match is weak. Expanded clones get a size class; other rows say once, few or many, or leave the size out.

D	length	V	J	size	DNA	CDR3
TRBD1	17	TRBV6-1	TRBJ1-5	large	TGTGCCAGCAGAGATTCGGGACAGCCATATAGCAATCAGCCCCAGCATTTT	CASRDSGQPYSNQPQHF
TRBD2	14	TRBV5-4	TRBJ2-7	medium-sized	TGTGCCAGCAGCTGGCCGGGGGGGGCCTACGAGCAGTACTTC	CASSWPGGAYEQYF
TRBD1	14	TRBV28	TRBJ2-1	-	TGTGCCAGCAGGGGGACAGGGGCCCACAATGAGCAGTTCTTC	CASRGTGAHNEQFF
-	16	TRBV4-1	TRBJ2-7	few	TGCGCCAGCAGCCAAGAAGCCGTGGTCGCAGCAGGGGAGCAGTACTTC	CASSQEAVVAAGEQYF
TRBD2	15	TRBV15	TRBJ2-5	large	TGTGCCACCAGCAGGTCCGGGACTAGGCAAGAGACCCAGTACTTC	CATSRSGTRQETQYF
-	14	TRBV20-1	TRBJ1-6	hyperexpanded	TGCAGTGCTAGTGGGCGAGTATATAATTCACCCCTCCACTTT	CSASGRVYNSPLHF
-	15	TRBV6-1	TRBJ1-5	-	TGTGCCAGCAGGACCACGCCGACAGGTATTCAGCCCCAGCATTTT	CASRTTPTGIQPQHF
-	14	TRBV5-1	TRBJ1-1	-	TGCGCCAGCAGCTTGGTTTCAGAATGGACTGAAGCTTTCTTT	CASSLVSEWTEAFF
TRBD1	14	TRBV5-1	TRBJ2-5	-	TGCGCCAGCAGCGACGACAGGGGTGGGGAGACCCAGTACTTC	CASSDDRGGETQYF
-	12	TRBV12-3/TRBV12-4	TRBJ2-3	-	TGTGCCAGCAGCACCGGGACTGGCACGCAGTATTTT	CASSTGTGTQYF
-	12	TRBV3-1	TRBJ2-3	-	TGTGCCAGCAGCGAATATGGAGGGACGCAGTATTTT	CASSEYGGTQYF
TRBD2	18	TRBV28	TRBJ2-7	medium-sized	TGTGCCAGCAGTTTAGTTCTTCGACTAGCGGGGACCTCCTACGAGCAGTACTTC	CASSLVLRLAGTSYEQYF
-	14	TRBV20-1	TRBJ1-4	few	TGCAGTGCTACCGGGGGGGGAACTAATGAAAAACTGTTTTTT	CSATGGGTNEKLFF
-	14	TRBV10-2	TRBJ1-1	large	TGCGCCAGCCGCAGGGCGGGGGTTGGCACTGAAGCTTTCTTT	CASRRAGVGTEAFF
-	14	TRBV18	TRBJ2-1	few	TGTGCCAGCTCGGGCGGGAACCGGGGGACTGGGCAGTTCTTC	CASSGGNRGTGQFF